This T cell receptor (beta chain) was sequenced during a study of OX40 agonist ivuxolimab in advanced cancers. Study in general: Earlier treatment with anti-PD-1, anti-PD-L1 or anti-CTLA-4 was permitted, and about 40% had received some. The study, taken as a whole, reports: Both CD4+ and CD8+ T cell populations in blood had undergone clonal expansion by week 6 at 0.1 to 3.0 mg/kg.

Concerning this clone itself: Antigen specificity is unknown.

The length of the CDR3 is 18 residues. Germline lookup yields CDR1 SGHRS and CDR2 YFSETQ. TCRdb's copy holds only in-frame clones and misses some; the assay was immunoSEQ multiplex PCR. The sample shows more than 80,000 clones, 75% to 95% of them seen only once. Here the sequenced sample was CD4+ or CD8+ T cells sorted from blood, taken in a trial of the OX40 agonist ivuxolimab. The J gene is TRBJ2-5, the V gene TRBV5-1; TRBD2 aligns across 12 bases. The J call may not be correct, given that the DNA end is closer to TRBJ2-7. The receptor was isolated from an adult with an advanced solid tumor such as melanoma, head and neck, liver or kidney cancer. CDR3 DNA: TGCGCCAGCAGCTTGGGGCTAGCGGGAGGGCGGGCGTCCTACGAGCAGTACTTC. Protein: CASSLGLAGGRASYEQYF.